The 23 T cell receptor beta chains in this list originate from one sample, sequenced in a study of blood T cell repertoires in COVID-19. Produced via immunoSEQ multiplex PCR; TCRdb's table is partial and in-frame only. The sample contains 40,000 or so clones, around 90% of which appear only once. The sequenced sample consisted of peripheral blood. Receptor source: a human donor in a cohort sampled during active COVID-19.

This clone has a single count. The chain uses TRBV19 and TRBJ1-5; D perhaps matches TRBD1 (6 bases). V was clipped by 6 bases and J by 2 bases, with 8 bases between them. CDR1 and CDR2 (germline): LNHDA, SQIVND (reference sequence). CDR3 length equals 13 residues. As DNA, the CDR3 is TGTGCCAGTAGCCGACAGGGCAATCAGCCCCAGCATTTT. It yields the protein CASSRQGNQPQHF.

The chain links TRBV7-8 to TRBJ1-1; 7 bases fit TRBD1. CDR1 and CDR2 (germline): SGHVS, FQNEAQ. CDR3 length: 15 amino acids. The V and J ends lost 5 bases and 2 bases, in that order; junction bases with no gene match: 8. CDR3 in DNA: TGTGCCAGCAGCCCCTGGGGACAGACAAACACTGAAGCTTTCTTT. Residues: CASSPWGQTNTEAFF. The entire variable domain, with the rest obtained from reference TRBV7-8 and TRBJ1-1, is as follows: GAGVSQSPRYKVAKRGQDVALRCDPISGHVSLFWYQQALGQGPEFLTYFQNEAQLDKSGLPSDRFFAERPEGSVSTLKIQRTQQEDSAVYLCASSPWGQTNTEAFFGQGTRLTVV.

V gene TRBV7-2 combines with J gene TRBJ2-7; possibly TRBD1 for D (6 bases). This CDR3 has 12 amino acids. Trimming left V 5 bases short and J 3 bases short, with 8 bases between. Per the germline V gene, CDR1 is SGHTA and CDR2 is FQGNSA. The CDR3 loop reads CASSTRGYEQYF. The CDR3 DNA follows: TGTGCCAGCAGCACCAGGGGCTACGAGCAGTACTTC.

This sequence joins TRBV12-3 or TRBV12-4 and TRBJ2-7; maybe TRBD1 (6 bases). V was cut by 2 bases and J by 5 bases, with 10 bases left in between. CDR3 length: 13 residues. The CDR3 sequence is CASSLQGQDEQYF. The CDR3 nucleotides read TGTGCCAGCAGTTTACAGGGGCAGGACGAGCAGTACTTC.

The CDR3: CASSLDSNSPLHF. As DNA, the CDR3 is TGTGCCAGCAGTCTTGACAGTAATTCACCCCTCCACTTT. The V gene is TRBV12-3 or TRBV12-4, the J gene TRBJ1-6; weak D call: TRBD1 (5 bases). Trimming pared 5 bases from V and 6 bases from J, leaving 8 bases between. The CDR3 runs 13 residues.

The chain has TRBV3-1 (or the pseudogene TRBV3-2) and TRBJ2-7; 11 positions agree with TRBD2. Germline V CDR1 and CDR2: LGHDT, YNNKEL (reference sequence). V gave up 1 base and J gave up 5 bases; unmatched junction bases: 4. This CDR3 region has 15 residues. CDR3 loop: CASSQVSGGADEQYF. Here the CDR3 DNA reads TGTGCCAGCAGCCAAGTTAGCGGGGGGGCCGACGAGCAGTACTTC.

The chain is built from TRBV5-1 and TRBJ2-3, with 9 bases aligning to TRBD2. V lost 2 bases, J lost 5 bases, and 6 bases stayed unmatched. The V gene's germline CDR1 is SGHRS and CDR2 YFSETQ. The CDR3 extends over 15 amino acids. In DNA form, the CDR3 reads TGCGCCAGCAGCTTTAGCGGGGGCCCGGGAGATACGCAGTATTTT. This sequence encodes CASSFSGGPGDTQYF.

The gene calls are TRBV7-2 and TRBJ2-6; 7 bases fit TRBD1. This CDR3 is built from 15 residues. V shed 5 bases and J 4 bases; nucleotides not matched to a gene: 5. Germline assignment: CDR1 SGHTA and CDR2 FQGNSA. The CDR3 spells CASSPTGSGANVLTF. For the CDR3, the DNA is TGTGCCAGCAGCCCGACAGGGTCCGGGGCCAACGTCCTGACTTTC. Full variable domain (rest looked up from reference TRBV7-2 and TRBJ2-6): GAGVSQSPSNKVTEKGKDVELRCDPISGHTALYWYRQSLGQGLEFLIYFQGNSAPDKSGLPSDRFSAERTGGSVSTLTIQRTQQEDSAVYLCASSPTGSGANVLTFGAGSRLTVL.

The J gene is TRBJ1-1, the V gene TRBV13, with 7 bases aligning to TRBD1. CDR1 is PRHDT and CDR2 is FYEKMQ in the germline V gene (reference sequence). J was trimmed by 0 bases and V by 5 bases; bases with no gene match: 6. The CDR3 sequence is 15 residues long. DNA for the CDR3: TGTGCCAGCAGCGAGACAGGGCCCATGAACACTGAAGCTTTCTTT. This codes for CASSETGPMNTEAFF.

The chain links TRBV19 to TRBJ1-1; D may be TRBD1 (5 bases). The CDR3 covers 17 residues. Trimming removed 6 bases from V and 0 bases from J, with 20 bases in between. Germline V gene data show CDR1 as LNHDA and CDR2 as SQIVND (reference sequence). The CDR3 coding sequence is TGTGCCAGTAGCTTGGGGATGGGGACTTCCTTGAACACTGAAGCTTTCTTT. It is translated as CASSLGMGTSLNTEAFF.

The chain couples TRBV7-2 to TRBJ2-7; the match to TRBD1 covers 9 bases. This CDR3 contains 14 residues. J gave up 3 bases and V 6 bases, and 6 bases lay outside the gene matches. CDR1 is SGHTA, CDR2 FQGNSA, per germline. CDR3 residues: CASSSGTGSYEQYF. The DNA of the CDR3 is TGTGCCAGCAGTTCCGGGACAGGGAGCTACGAGCAGTACTTC.

The gene calls are TRBV28 and TRBJ1-4, with no clear D. The germline gives CDR1 MDHEN, CDR2 SYDVKM. The CDR3 is made up of 16 amino acids. The V end was cut by 5 bases, the J end by 6 bases, with 19 bases between. CDR3 protein: CASSPYGGVGDEKLFF. The CDR3 coding sequence is TGTGCCAGCAGTCCGTATGGCGGGGTCGGGGATGAAAAACTGTTTTTT.

The table lists this clone with a few counts. The CDR3 region has the DNA TGTGCCAGCAGCCCTACTAGCAATCAGCCCCAGCATTTT. Residues: CASSPTSNQPQHF. The chain is built from TRBV11-2 and TRBJ1-5, with D uncertain. The germline V and J ends were trimmed by 5 bases and 0 bases, with 5 bases remaining between them. There are 13 residues in the CDR3. Germline V gene data show CDR1 as SGHAT and CDR2 as FQNNGV.

V is TRBV7-9 and J is TRBJ1-2; D unclear. V lost 5 bases and J lost 0, with 13 bases in between. CDR1 is SEHNR and CDR2 is FQNEAQ in the germline V gene (reference sequence). This CDR3 region has 15 residues. In DNA, the CDR3 is TGTGCCAGCAGCCCCCCCACAGAAACTAACTATGGCTACACCTTC. Protein: CASSPPTETNYGYTF.

The CDR3 region is CASSQEGRGYGYTF. The CDR3 DNA reads as TGTGCCAGCAGCCAAGAGGGGCGGGGGTATGGCTACACCTTC. V is TRBV14 and J is TRBJ1-2; a possible D gene is TRBD1 (5 bases). The CDR3 covers 14 residues. Looked up from germline, CDR1 is SGHDN and CDR2 is FVKESK. V lost 0 bases and J lost 5, with 10 bases in between.

The V gene is TRBV4-3, the J gene TRBJ1-2; D is perhaps TRBD1 (5 bases). V lost 0 bases and J lost 3, with 14 bases in between. This CDR3 contains 16 residues. The germline gives CDR1 LGHNA, CDR2 YSLEER. This chain's CDR3 is CASSQEVSDIYYGYTF. The CDR3 DNA reads TGCGCCAGCAGCCAAGAGGTATCGGACATCTACTATGGCTACACCTTC.

The rearrangement links TRBV4-3 to TRBJ2-7, with D possibly TRBD1 on 5 matching bases. CDR3 size: 15 residues. Germline values: CDR1 LGHNA, CDR2 YSLEER. V was pared by 0 bases and J by 2 bases, with 11 bases between. CDR3 in DNA: TGCGCCAGCAGCCAAGATCGGCAGGGCACCTACGAGCAGTACTTC. It yields the protein CASSQDRQGTYEQYF.

The gene calls are TRBV6-2 or TRBV6-3 and TRBJ1-1; a weak D match, TRBD1 (6 bases). Germline CDR1 is MNHEY and CDR2 is SVGEGT. The CDR3 spans 12 residues. V was shortened by 6 bases and J by 8 bases, with 13 bases between the two germline ends. The DNA of the CDR3 is TGTGCCAGCAGCCGCGGCGGGGGCGAAGCTTTCTTT. Translation gives CASSRGGGEAFF.

This clone was counted a few times. One junction end disagrees with the germline gene, perhaps due to a read error. V is TRBV30 and J is TRBJ2-7; D is perhaps TRBD2 (6 bases). CDR3 size: 12 residues. The germline V gene encodes CDR1 GTSNPN and CDR2 SVGIG (reference sequence). The CDR3 is CARRRDKDEQYF. The CDR3, as DNA: TGTGCCCGGAGGCGGGATAAGGACGAGCAGTACTTC.

The genes are TRBV5-1 and TRBJ2-7; tentative D call: TRBD1 (6 bases). The V end was cut by 0 bases, the J end by 2 bases, with 12 bases between. The germline V gene has CDR1 SGHRS and CDR2 YFSETQ. This CDR3 contains 15 residues. This CDR3 reads CASSLGGHGTYEQYF. The DNA for the CDR3 is TGCGCCAGCAGCTTGGGGGGACATGGGACCTACGAGCAGTACTTC.

J is TRBJ2-7 and V is TRBV27; 7 bases are shared with TRBD1. Germline CDR1 and CDR2: MNHEY and SMNVEV (reference sequence). After removal of 4 bases from V and 0 bases from J, the junction contained 3 bases not matched to a gene. The CDR3 is 14 amino acids. CDR3 in DNA: TGTGCCAGCAGTTACAGGGGTAGCTCCTACGAGCAGTACTTC. Protein product: CASSYRGSSYEQYF.

The chain is built from TRBV3-1 (or the pseudogene TRBV3-2) and TRBJ1-5, with a weak D call TRBD1 (5 bases). CDR1 is LGHDT, CDR2 YNNKEL, per germline (reference sequence). This CDR3 contains 15 residues. Trimming stripped 3 bases from V and 1 base from J, with 10 bases between. The CDR3 loop is CASSHSGGSNQPQHF. The CDR3 coding sequence is TGTGCCAGCAGCCACTCCGGGGGGAGCAATCAGCCCCAGCATTTT.

This clone turned up a few times. Distinct nucleotide sequences in the sample also encode this CDR3. The chain couples TRBV12-3 or TRBV12-4 to TRBJ2-7; D is uncertain. The CDR3 is made up of 11 amino acids. Between the trimmed V and J ends, which lost 3 bases and 4 bases, there was a span of 4 bases. CDR3 DNA: TGTGCCAGCAGTTTTCGGTACGAGCAGTACTTC. Protein: CASSFRYEQYF.